Listed here is a single T cell receptor beta chain. The antigen is undetermined. These data belong to a study of T-cell memory formation after mild COVID-19. Study conclusions and caveats: Detection of some responders pre-infection suggested pre-existing cross-reactive memory T cells participated.

TCRdb called the 5' RACE reads again in MiXCR, with one record for every CDR3 protein. The table shows 140,000 or so distinct CDR3 sequences, with 15% to 20% occurring only once. Sequenced material: PBMCs or a T cell subset sorted from them (not recorded which). This receptor was taken from an adult woman who had mild COVID-19 (a few samples of this study predate the infection). Cell type and time point are not known.

As DNA, the CDR3 is TGTGCCAGCAGCCCACTAGTAAATGAGCAGTTCTTC. Protein: CASSPLVNEQFF. V and J are TRBV7-2 and TRBJ2-1; maybe TRBD2 (5 bases). The CDR3 sequence is 12 residues long. Trimming took 5 bases from V and 7 from J, leaving 9 bases between them. CDR1 and CDR2 from the germline V gene are SGHTA and FQGNSA.